These 16 T cell receptor beta chains were all obtained from the same sample, sequenced in a study of blood T cell repertoires in COVID-19. Using immunoSEQ multiplex PCR, the repertoire was profiled, and TCRdb retains in-frame clones only, with some absent. The top ten clones hold about 1.9% of a sample with about 260,000 clones, roughly four fifths of them seen once. Material: peripheral blood. The origin of the receptors is a woman at least 80 years old with acute or convalescent COVID-19.

The V gene is TRBV5-8, the J gene TRBJ1-4, with 7 bases fitting TRBD1. Germline CDR1 reads SGHTS; CDR2 reads YDEGEE. The junction had 6 bases not matched to a gene; V was cut back by 4 bases and J by 6 bases. The CDR3 is 14 residues long. The CDR3 loop reads CASSLTGRDEKLFF. CDR3 coding DNA: TGTGCCAGCAGCCTGACAGGGAGAGATGAAAAACTGTTTTTT.

The J gene is TRBJ1-1, the V gene TRBV11-2; D possibly corresponds to TRBD1 (5 bases). V lost 5 bases, J lost 1 base, and 8 bases lay in between. Germline CDR1 and CDR2: SGHAT and FQNNGV. This CDR3 has 13 residues. In nucleotides, the CDR3 is TGTGCCAGCAGCCGCAGGGAGAACACTGAAGCTTTCTTT. This translates into CASSRRENTEAFF.

The rearrangement uses TRBV4-1 and TRBJ2-5; 11 nucleotides line up with TRBD1. The CDR3 has 15 residues. Germline CDR1 MGHRA, CDR2 YSYEKL. Unmatched junction bases numbered 7, after V lost 5 bases and J lost 5 bases. The CDR3: CASSIRTGGLETQYF. The CDR3 nucleotides are TGCGCCAGCAGCATTCGGACAGGGGGCTTGGAGACCCAGTACTTC.

This chain joins TRBV4-2 and TRBJ1-4, with D unclear. CDR1 and CDR2 from the germline V gene are LGHNA and YNFKEQ. This CDR3 is built from 17 residues. V lost 1 base, J lost 3 bases, and 15 bases lay in between. CDR3 DNA: TGTGCCAGCAGCCAAGTTAGTAGGGTCGGGGCTAATGAAAAACTGTTTTTT. It codes for CASSQVSRVGANEKLFF.

This clone was observed once. V gene TRBV7-2 combines with J gene TRBJ1-2; D possibly corresponds to TRBD1 (5 bases). Trimming removed 1 base at V and 7 bases at J, with 10 bases between. Germline CDR1 and CDR2: SGHTA and FQGNSA. This CDR3 spans 13 amino acids. Written as DNA, the CDR3 is TGTGCCAGCAGCTTAGTGGCTCAGGGTGGCTACACCTTC. Protein: CASSLVAQGGYTF.

V is TRBV7-2 and J is TRBJ2-1; D gene uncertain. The CDR3 extends over 16 amino acids. V lost 1 base to trimming and J lost 4 bases, with 14 bases between them. Looked up from germline, CDR1 is SGHTA and CDR2 is FQGNSA. The CDR3 is CASSLGGSLPYNEQFF. Here the CDR3 DNA reads TGTGCCAGCAGCTTAGGAGGTAGTTTGCCTTACAATGAGCAGTTCTTC.

In its sample, this clone was seen a few times. The gene calls are TRBV7-6 and TRBJ2-1; 10 bases are a match to TRBD2. Germline-derived CDR1 and CDR2 are SGHVS and FNYEAQ. The length of the CDR3 is 20 residues. Losses at the gene ends were 0 bases for V and 0 bases for J; bases not matched to a gene: 11. The CDR3 loop is CASSLAPSGSPLSSYNEQFF. CDR3 DNA sequence: TGTGCCAGCAGCTTAGCGCCTAGCGGGAGTCCCTTGAGCTCCTACAATGAGCAGTTCTTC.

This clone was counted a single time. The chain has TRBV18 and TRBJ1-3; no clear D. This CDR3 is 14 amino acids long. CDR1 and CDR2 from the germline V gene are KGHSH and LQKENI. V gave up 3 bases and J gave up 3 bases, with 9 bases separating them. The CDR3 sequence is CASSPPADGNTIYF. The DNA of the CDR3 is TGTGCCAGCTCACCCCCGGCGGATGGAAACACCATATATTTT.

This clone appeared once. The chain combines TRBV11-2 with TRBJ2-7; 12 bases match TRBD2. The V and J ends lost 5 bases and 0 bases, in that order; junction bases with no gene match: 5. This CDR3 region has 16 residues. Germline V CDR1 and CDR2: SGHAT, FQNNGV. The CDR3: CASSRTGLAGSYEQYF. CDR3 DNA sequence: TGTGCCAGCAGCCGAACGGGACTAGCGGGCTCCTACGAGCAGTACTTC.

The V and J genes are TRBV7-9 and TRBJ1-1, with a tentative D call TRBD1 (5 bases). The CDR3 loop spans 13 amino acids. The ends were cut back, 3 bases at V and 5 bases at J, with 10 bases in the middle. The germline V gene encodes CDR1 SEHNR and CDR2 FQNEAQ (reference sequence). CDR3 in DNA: TGTGCCAGCAGCTTTTCAGGGCAGACTGAAGCTTTCTTT. Its translation: CASSFSGQTEAFF.

The V call is TRBV3-1 (or the pseudogene TRBV3-2), the J call TRBJ2-2; 9 bases agree with TRBD2. With 0 bases clipped from V and 7 bases from J, the junction kept 18 bases outside the gene matches. CDR1 is LGHDT and CDR2 is YNNKEL in the germline V gene (reference sequence). The CDR3 contains 20 residues. The CDR3 is CASSQDLRGLAGSLRGELFF. CDR3 DNA sequence: TGTGCCAGCAGCCAAGATCTGAGAGGCCTAGCGGGGTCCCTACGCGGGGAGCTGTTTTTT.

The chain combines TRBV7-2 with TRBJ1-2, with D possibly being TRBD1 (6 bases). The CDR3 contains 14 residues. The ends were cut back, 4 bases at V and 0 bases at J, with 9 bases in the middle. Germline V gives CDR1 SGHTA, CDR2 FQGNSA. Here the CDR3 reads CASSWDTANYGYTF. In nucleotides, the CDR3 is TGTGCCAGCAGCTGGGACACTGCTAACTATGGCTACACCTTC.

The V and J genes are TRBV14 and TRBJ1-2; perhaps TRBD1 as D (5 bases). CDR1 SGHDN and CDR2 FVKESK come from the germline V gene. This CDR3 is built from 14 residues. Trimming removed 1 base at V and 4 bases at J, with 10 bases between. The CDR3, as DNA: TGTGCCAGCAGCCAAGTTACTACAGGCTATGGCTACACCTTC. It translates to CASSQVTTGYGYTF.

This clone was recorded a few times. The rearrangement links TRBV7-9 to TRBJ2-2; D is ambiguous. CDR3 length equals 14 residues. Germline-derived CDR1 and CDR2 are SEHNR and FQNEAQ (reference sequence). V lost 4 bases and J lost 2, with 8 bases in between. This chain's CDR3 is CASSSAGNTGELFF. Here the CDR3 DNA reads TGTGCCAGCAGCTCGGCAGGTAACACCGGGGAGCTGTTTTTT.

This clone was seen only a few times. The chain recombines TRBV15 with TRBJ1-4; 9 bases are shared with TRBD1. Per germline, CDR1 LNHNV and CDR2 YYDKDF (reference sequence). This CDR3 contains 15 residues. Trimming took 8 bases from V and 7 from J; bases not matched to a gene: 11. In DNA form, the CDR3 reads TGTGCCACCGCCGGGACAGGGCGGGCGGGTGAAAAACTGTTTTTT. Its protein product is CATAGTGRAGEKLFF.

This chain links TRBV27 with TRBJ1-6, with 7 bases identical to TRBD1. Unmatched junction bases numbered 4, after V lost 6 bases and J lost 5 bases. In germline, CDR1 is MNHEY, CDR2 SMNVEV (reference sequence). The CDR3 is 14 amino acids. The CDR3 bases are TGTGCCAGCAGCCAGGGGGGTAATAATTCACCCCTCCACTTT. Encoded protein: CASSQGGNNSPLHF.